The 32 T cell receptor beta chains reported below all come from one sample, sequenced in a study of blood T cell repertoires in COVID-19. TCRdb's table, derived via immunoSEQ multiplex PCR, lists solely in-frame clones and lacks some. The sample has around 50,000 clones, 86% seen once; the top ten hold around 24%. What was sequenced was peripheral blood. The origin of the receptors is a woman older than 75 with acute or convalescent COVID-19.

A single count supports this clone. The chain joins TRBV5-1 to TRBJ1-4; no clear D gene. Trimming pared 0 bases from V and 4 bases from J, leaving 10 bases between. CDR3 size: 15 residues. Germline assignment: CDR1 SGHRS and CDR2 YFSETQ. The CDR3 here is CASSLGGTFNEKLFF. The CDR3 region has the DNA TGCGCCAGCAGCTTGGGAGGCACCTTTAATGAAAAACTGTTTTTT.

J is TRBJ2-1 and V is TRBV6-5, with 7 bases fitting TRBD1. The CDR3 is 15 residues long. With V trimmed by 5 bases and J by 0 bases, 4 bases remained unmatched. Germline values: CDR1 MNHEY, CDR2 SVGAGI. The CDR3 is CASSPGDSSYNEQFF. The DNA of the CDR3 is TGTGCCAGCAGTCCCGGGGACAGCTCCTACAATGAGCAGTTCTTC.

The table lists this clone with a few counts. The chain recombines TRBV7-8 with TRBJ1-6, with D hard to call. The CDR3 length is 15 residues. The germline V and J ends were trimmed by 1 base and 7 bases, with 11 bases remaining between them. Per germline, CDR1 SGHVS and CDR2 FQNEAQ. CDR3 DNA sequence: TGTGCCAGCAGCTTAGAGCGTTTCGGGAATTCACCCCTCCACTTT. It is translated as CASSLERFGNSPLHF.

V and J are TRBV10-2 and TRBJ2-4; TRBD1 is a possible D gene (6 bases). Germline V gene data show CDR1 as WSHSY and CDR2 as SAAADI. The CDR3 sequence is 16 residues long. Deletions cut 0 bases from V and 6 bases from J, with 15 bases between. In DNA, the CDR3 is TGCGCCAGCAGTGAGTCGAGGATGACAGGACGAAACATTCAGTACTTC. Translating gives CASSESRMTGRNIQYF.

CDR3 sequence reads: CASRTSGEQETQYF. CDR3 DNA sequence: TGCGCCAGCCGAACTAGCGGGGAACAAGAGACCCAGTACTTC. The V call is TRBV5-1, the J call TRBJ2-5; 10 nucleotides line up with TRBD2. The CDR3 covers 14 residues. Germline trimming cut 7 bases from V and 2 bases from J; bases unmatched to any gene: 5. The germline CDR1 and CDR2 sequences are SGHRS and YFSETQ.

The V gene is TRBV19, the J gene TRBJ1-2; D gene unclear. Germline V gene data show CDR1 as LNHDA and CDR2 as SQIVND (reference sequence). The V gene lost 2 bases and the J gene lost 0 bases, with 7 bases spanning the gap. CDR3 length equals 14 residues. The CDR3 region is CASSIPDTNYGYTF. CDR3 sequence (DNA): TGTGCCAGTAGTATACCAGATACTAACTATGGCTACACCTTC. Drawing the rest from reference TRBV19 and TRBJ1-2, the complete variable domain is DGGITQSPKYLFRKEGQNVTLSCEQNLNHDAMYWYRQDPGQGLRLIYYSQIVNDFQKGDIAEGYSVSREKKESFPLTVTSAQKNPTAFYLCASSIPDTNYGYTFGSGTRLTVV.

V usage is TRBV4-1 and J usage is TRBJ2-5, with 9 positions matching TRBD1. Trimming at V came to 3 bases and at J to 9 bases, leaving 2 bases not matched to a gene. Germline V gene data show CDR1 as MGHRA and CDR2 as YSYEKL. The length of the CDR3 is 12 residues. Here the CDR3 DNA reads TGCGCCAGCAGCCAGGGGGACAGGGCCCAGTACTTC. Its protein is CASSQGDRAQYF.

V usage is TRBV2 and J usage is TRBJ1-1; 7 bases line up with TRBD1. The CDR3 spans 14 residues. CDR1 and CDR2 from the germline V gene are SNHLY and FYNNEI. The V segment lost 5 bases and the J segment 0 bases; nucleotides outside the gene matches: 3. The CDR3 loop reads CASSTGTVNTEAFF. The CDR3, as DNA: TGTGCCAGCAGTACGGGGACAGTGAACACTGAAGCTTTCTTT.

The chain couples TRBV6-1 to TRBJ1-3; weak D call: TRBD1 (5 bases). With 0 bases removed from V and 9 bases from J, the gap between germline ends came to 15 bases. This CDR3 is 15 amino acids long. Germline CDR1 is MNHNS and CDR2 is SASEGT. Here the CDR3 reads CASSEATGARSTIYF. The CDR3 DNA sequence: TGTGCCAGCAGTGAAGCTACAGGAGCTCGAAGCACCATATATTTT.

V and J are TRBV6-4 and TRBJ2-1; D gene uncertain. V lost 0 bases and J 5 bases, leaving 8 bases between the germline ends. In germline, CDR1 is MRHNA, CDR2 SNTAGT. This CDR3 is 14 amino acids long. The DNA for the CDR3 is TGTGCCAGCAGTGACTCGAGCAGGCACAATGAGCAGTTCTTC. It encodes CASSDSSRHNEQFF.

The rearrangement uses TRBV5-1 and TRBJ2-5; a weak D match, TRBD1 (6 bases). The CDR3 spans 15 residues. V lost 6 bases and J lost 1, with 16 bases in between. The V gene's germline CDR1 is SGHRS and CDR2 YFSETQ. Here the CDR3 reads CASNQDSATQETQYF. The CDR3, as DNA: TGCGCCAGCAACCAGGACAGCGCAACCCAAGAGACCCAGTACTTC.

The chain joins TRBV3-1 (or the pseudogene TRBV3-2) to TRBJ2-1; possible D gene TRBD2, 5 bases. This CDR3 is built from 14 residues. CDR1 is LGHDT and CDR2 is YNNKEL in the germline V gene (reference sequence). The V end was cut by 0 bases, the J end by 6 bases, with 9 bases between. CDR3 region: CASSQEDRGNEQFF. DNA of the CDR3: TGTGCCAGCAGCCAAGAGGACCGGGGCAATGAGCAGTTCTTC.

The chain uses TRBV2 and TRBJ2-7; 7 bases line up with TRBD1. The CDR3 is 12 residues long. Looked up from germline, CDR1 is SNHLY and CDR2 is FYNNEI. V was pared by 5 bases and J by 6 bases, with 4 bases of the junction left unmatched. CDR3 sequence: CASSTGAAEQYF. Here the CDR3 DNA reads TGTGCCAGCAGTACAGGGGCGGCCGAGCAGTACTTC. The entire variable domain, with the rest obtained from reference TRBV2 and TRBJ2-7, is as follows: EPEVTQTPSHQVTQMGQEVILRCVPISNHLYFYWYRQILGQKVEFLVSFYNNEISEKSEIFDDQFSVERPDGSNFTLKIRSTKLEDSAMYFCASSTGAAEQYFGPGTRLTVT.

The chain combines TRBV14 with TRBJ2-5; 9 bases map to TRBD1. The junction had 10 bases not matched to a gene; V was cut back by 4 bases and J by 1 base. This CDR3 is 17 amino acids long. The germline gives CDR1 SGHDN, CDR2 FVKESK. CDR3 DNA sequence: TGTGCCAGCAGCCCTTACACCGGGACAGGGAGCCAAGAGACCCAGTACTTC. It is translated as CASSPYTGTGSQETQYF.

V gene TRBV3-1 (or the pseudogene TRBV3-2) combines with J gene TRBJ2-5; 12 bases match TRBD2. Trimming cost V 4 bases and J 4 bases; bases outside gene matches: 10. CDR3 length equals 17 residues. Germline V gives CDR1 LGHDT, CDR2 YNNKEL (reference sequence). The CDR3 DNA follows: TGTGCCAGCAGCCCCCTCGGGACTAGCGGGTCCCCAGAGACCCAGTACTTC. This codes for CASSPLGTSGSPETQYF.

The rearrangement uses TRBV19 and TRBJ2-2; possible D gene TRBD1, 5 bases. The CDR3 covers 16 residues. CDR1 is LNHDA and CDR2 is SQIVND in the germline V gene (reference sequence). The V gene lost 3 bases and the J gene lost 5 bases, with 16 bases spanning the gap. CDR3 region: CASSIGQGLRTGELFF. CDR3 coding DNA: TGTGCCAGTAGTATCGGCCAGGGCCTTCGGACCGGGGAGCTGTTTTTT. Drawing the rest from reference TRBV19 and TRBJ2-2, the complete variable domain is DGGITQSPKYLFRKEGQNVTLSCEQNLNHDAMYWYRQDPGQGLRLIYYSQIVNDFQKGDIAEGYSVSREKKESFPLTVTSAQKNPTAFYLCASSIGQGLRTGELFFGEGSRLTVL.

The CDR3 nucleotides are TGTGCCATCAGAGAGAGAAGCAACAATGAGCAGTTCTTC. Its translation is CAIRERSNNEQFF. The chain joins TRBV10-3 to TRBJ2-1, with D uncertain. The V end was cut by 6 bases, the J end by 5 bases, with 11 bases between. The length of the CDR3 is 13 residues. Germline values: CDR1 ENHRY, CDR2 SYGVKD.

The chain is built from TRBV10-1 and TRBJ1-3; TRBD1 is a possible D gene (5 bases). The CDR3 loop spans 14 amino acids. V was shortened by 6 bases and J by 0 bases, with 9 bases between the two germline ends. CDR1 WNHNN and CDR2 SYGVQD come from the germline V gene (reference sequence). CDR3 amino acids: CASSPGNSGNTIYF. CDR3 sequence (DNA): TGCGCCAGCAGCCCAGGGAACTCTGGAAACACCATATATTTT.

This chain uses TRBV3-1 (or the pseudogene TRBV3-2) with TRBJ2-3; a weak D match, TRBD2 (5 bases). Germline loops: CDR1 LGHDT, CDR2 YNNKEL (reference sequence). The CDR3 is 15 amino acids. V dropped 4 bases and J dropped 7 bases, with 18 bases sitting between them. CDR3 residues: CASSPLGGGSHTQYF. The CDR3 DNA follows: TGTGCCAGCAGCCCTCTCGGCGGCGGGTCACATACGCAGTATTTT.

V is TRBV2 and J is TRBJ1-5; D is ambiguous. The CDR3 loop spans 12 amino acids. Germline CDR1 reads SNHLY; CDR2 reads FYNNEI. V dropped 6 bases and J dropped 6 bases, with 9 bases sitting between them. Here the CDR3 reads CASSPEAQPQHF. The CDR3 nucleotides are TGTGCCAGCAGCCCTGAGGCTCAGCCCCAGCATTTT.

V usage is TRBV9 and J usage is TRBJ2-3, with 7 bases aligning to TRBD2. The CDR3 has 14 residues. V trimming: 4 bases; J trimming: 6 bases; junction bases outside the gene matches: 8. Germline V lookup: CDR1 SGDLS, CDR2 YYNGEE. CDR3: CASSPGTTRDTQYF. CDR3 nucleotide sequence: TGTGCCAGCAGCCCAGGGACTACCCGGGATACGCAGTATTTT.

The chain combines TRBV4-2 with TRBJ1-1; no definite D call. From germline, CDR1 is LGHNA and CDR2 YNFKEQ. Trimming shortened V by 1 base and J by 5 bases, and 14 bases separated the two germline ends. The CDR3 spans 15 residues. This chain's CDR3 is CASSQGAGGETEAFF. The CDR3 nucleotides read TGTGCCAGCAGCCAAGGGGCGGGAGGTGAGACTGAAGCTTTCTTT.

This clone was observed a few times. The chain joins TRBV5-1 to TRBJ1-3, with D perhaps matching TRBD1 (5 bases). The germline V gene has CDR1 SGHRS and CDR2 YFSETQ. This CDR3 contains 16 residues. V lost 4 bases to trimming and J lost 0 bases, with 14 bases between them. The CDR3 DNA reads as TGCGCCAGCAGCGACAGCCCTTACCCCTCTGGAAACACCATATATTTT. Encoded protein: CASSDSPYPSGNTIYF.

V and J are TRBV7-2 and TRBJ2-1, with 9 positions matching TRBD2. CDR3 size: 16 residues. Germline V CDR1 and CDR2: SGHTA, FQGNSA. The V and J ends lost 1 base and 6 bases, in that order; junction bases with no gene match: 7. The DNA for the CDR3 is TGTGCCAGCAGCTTAGGAGGGCGGGGGGGAGGCAATGAGCAGTTCTTC. It specifies CASSLGGRGGGNEQFF.

The chain combines TRBV3-1 (or the pseudogene TRBV3-2) with TRBJ2-1; the match to TRBD2 covers 8 bases. The germline gives CDR1 LGHDT, CDR2 YNNKEL (reference sequence). The junction had 6 bases not matched to a gene; V was cut back by 1 base and J by 7 bases. This CDR3 is 15 amino acids long. The DNA of the CDR3 is TGTGCCAGCAGCCAAGCGGGGGGGCCTATGAATGAGCAGTTCTTC. Translating it yields CASSQAGGPMNEQFF.

This clone was counted between two and nine times. The rearrangement joins TRBV2 to TRBJ1-4, with 7 bases matching TRBD1. The CDR3 length is 15 residues. The ends lost 6 bases at V and 2 bases at J; junction bases unmatched: 6. Germline CDR1 reads SNHLY; CDR2 reads FYNNEI. The CDR3 region has the DNA TGTGCCAGCAGGAACAGGGGTTACACTAATGAAAAACTGTTTTTT. Its translation is CASRNRGYTNEKLFF.

The chain has TRBV15 and TRBJ2-2; the match to TRBD2 covers 14 bases. Trimming removed 3 bases from V and 4 bases from J; junction bases left unmatched: 1. Per the germline V gene, CDR1 is LNHNV and CDR2 is YYDKDF (reference sequence). The CDR3 extends over 16 amino acids. The CDR3 coding sequence is TGTGCCACCAGCAGGGGGACTAGCGGGGGCACCGGGGAGCTGTTTTTT. Translation gives CATSRGTSGGTGELFF.

The genes are TRBV12-3 or TRBV12-4 and TRBJ1-5; the D gene is possibly TRBD1 (6 bases). Trimming took 6 bases from V and 6 from J, leaving 12 bases between them. The length of the CDR3 is 13 residues. Here the CDR3 reads CASRGAGGQPQHF. CDR3 in DNA: TGTGCCAGCAGGGGGGCAGGCGGTCAGCCCCAGCATTTT.

To note about this clone: Other nucleotide sequences in the sample specify the same CDR3. This chain connects TRBV20-1 to TRBJ2-7; tentatively, D is TRBD1 (5 bases). In germline, CDR1 is DFQATT, CDR2 SNEGSKA (reference sequence). The CDR3 has 11 amino acids. Trimming took off 3 bases at V and 5 bases at J, with 8 bases between the two ends. CDR3 sequence reads: CSASSGHEQYV. CDR3 nucleotides: TGCAGTGCTAGCTCAGGGCACGAGCAGTACGTC.

This clone was seen only once. The rearrangement links TRBV5-1 to TRBJ1-2; no firm D call. This CDR3 region has 13 residues. CDR1 SGHRS and CDR2 YFSETQ come from the germline V gene. V lost 0 bases, J lost 0 bases, and 3 bases lay in between. The CDR3 DNA reads TGCGCCAGCAGCTTGGGAGCTAACTATGGCTACACCTTC. Translation gives CASSLGANYGYTF.

The V and J genes are TRBV30 and TRBJ1-1; a possible D gene is TRBD1 (5 bases). Germline assignment: CDR1 GTSNPN and CDR2 SVGIG (reference sequence). Trimming removed 0 bases from V and 11 bases from J, with 13 bases in between. The CDR3 loop spans 12 amino acids. The CDR3 here is CAWSVRIDSAFF. CDR3 coding DNA: TGTGCCTGGAGTGTACGAATTGACAGCGCTTTCTTT.

The chain recombines TRBV5-5 with TRBJ2-2; D unresolved. Trimming cost V 4 bases and J 3 bases, with 7 bases left between them. The CDR3 loop spans 13 amino acids. Germline lookup yields CDR1 SGHKS and CDR2 YYEKEE (reference sequence). The chain's CDR3 is CASSPPDTGELFF. In DNA, the CDR3 is TGTGCCAGCAGCCCCCCGGACACCGGGGAGCTGTTTTTT.